This is a list of T cell receptor beta chains from one sample in a study of cytomegalovirus exposure and HLA in healthy donors. The assay was immunoSEQ multiplex PCR, and TCRdb's table has in-frame clones only and misses some. The sample lists 55,000 to 65,000 clones, roughly 92% occurring once. Sequencing was performed on PBMCs. The receptors were gathered from a man younger than 35 in good health and CMV-seronegative. Each CDR3 is given with its conserved first and last residue. D genes are given only for firm matches.

v_gene,d_gene,CDR3aa
TRBV28,TRBD1,CASSPRGQGWTEAFF
TRBV11-3,TRBD2,CASSLDRAGERSSYNEQFF
TRBV7-3,TRBD2,CASSPHSPGLAGGNEQFF
TRBV21-1,NA,CASSKESPGQGSTDTQYF
TRBV6-1,NA,CASSGTAPYEQYF
TRBV5-1,TRBD2,CASAAGGEVHTGELFF
TRBV2,TRBD2,CASSELAGVGTQYF
TRBV18,TRBD2,CASSPLRPAGFSNEQFF
TRBV5-8,TRBD1,CASTAGTGKNIQYF
TRBV10-3,NA,CAISESWEQTEGRNTIYF
TRBV19,TRBD1,CASSIYRGQETQYF
TRBV21-1,NA,CASSGLAWTPYEQYF
TRBV19,TRBD2,CASSGVAGVSTDTQYF
TRBV28,NA,CASSPLRTEAFF
TRBV5-6,TRBD2,CASSPATSFHEQFF
TRBV2,NA,CASSESEAFF
TRBV4-1,NA,CASSQDLTGGRVGYTF
TRBV4-2,TRBD2,CASSQDLPNRGVVFYEQYF
TRBV5-4,TRBD2,CASRAGTSGATSEQYF